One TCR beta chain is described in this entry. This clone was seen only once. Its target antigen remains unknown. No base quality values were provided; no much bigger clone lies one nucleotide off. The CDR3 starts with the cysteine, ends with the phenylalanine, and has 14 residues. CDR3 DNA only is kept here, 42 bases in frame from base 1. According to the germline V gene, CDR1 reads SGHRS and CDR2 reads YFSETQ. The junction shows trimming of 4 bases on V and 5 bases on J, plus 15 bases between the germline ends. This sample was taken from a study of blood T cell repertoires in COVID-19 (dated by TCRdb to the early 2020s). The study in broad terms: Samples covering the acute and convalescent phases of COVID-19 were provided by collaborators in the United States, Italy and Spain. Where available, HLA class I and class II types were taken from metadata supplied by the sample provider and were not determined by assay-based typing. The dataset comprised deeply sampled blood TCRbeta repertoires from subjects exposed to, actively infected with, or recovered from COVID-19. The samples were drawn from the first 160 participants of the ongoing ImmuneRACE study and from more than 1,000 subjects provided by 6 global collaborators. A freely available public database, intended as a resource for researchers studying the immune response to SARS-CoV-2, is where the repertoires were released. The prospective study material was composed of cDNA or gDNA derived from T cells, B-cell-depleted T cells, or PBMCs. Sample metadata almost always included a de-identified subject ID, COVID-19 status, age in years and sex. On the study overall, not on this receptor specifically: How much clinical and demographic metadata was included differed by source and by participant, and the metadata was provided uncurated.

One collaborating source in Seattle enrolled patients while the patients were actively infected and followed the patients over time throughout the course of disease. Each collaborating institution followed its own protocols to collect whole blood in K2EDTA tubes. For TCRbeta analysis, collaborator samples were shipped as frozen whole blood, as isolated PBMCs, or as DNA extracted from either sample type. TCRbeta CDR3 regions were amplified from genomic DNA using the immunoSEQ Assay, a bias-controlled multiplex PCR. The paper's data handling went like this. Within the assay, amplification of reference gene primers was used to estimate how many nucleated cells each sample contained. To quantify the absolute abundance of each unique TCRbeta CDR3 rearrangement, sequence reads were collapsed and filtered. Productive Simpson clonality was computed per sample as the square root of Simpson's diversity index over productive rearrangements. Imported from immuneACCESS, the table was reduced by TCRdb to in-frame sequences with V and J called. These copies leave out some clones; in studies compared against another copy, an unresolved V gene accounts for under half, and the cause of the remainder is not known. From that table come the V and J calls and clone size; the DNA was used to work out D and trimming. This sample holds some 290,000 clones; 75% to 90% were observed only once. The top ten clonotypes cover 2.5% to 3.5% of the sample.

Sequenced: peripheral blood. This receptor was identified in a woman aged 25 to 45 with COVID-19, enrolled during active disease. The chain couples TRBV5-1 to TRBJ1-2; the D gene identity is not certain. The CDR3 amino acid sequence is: CASSPGSLPYGYTF. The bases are TGCGCCAGCAGCCCGGGATCCTTGCCTTATGGCTACACCTTC.